One and the same sample provided the 9 T cell receptor beta chains below, sequenced in a study of tumor-infiltrating lymphocytes in primary liver carcinoma listed by TCRdb under 2017. The instrument given in TCRdb is Illumina HiSeq 2500. A constant-region primer and ProtoScript II reverse transcriptase were used to reverse-transcribe TCRbeta-specific cDNA from approximately 450 ng total RNA. Three nested multiplex PCR rounds, following a slightly modified ARM-PCR procedure, were used to build the TCRbeta libraries. Each of the first two PCR rounds ran for roughly 9 cycles and used multiplex TRBV1-TRBV30 forward primers together with a Cbeta reverse primer. TCRdb redid the processing of the public reads, applying fastp at Q25 and MiXCR, and retained in-frame beta chains. Records with the same CDR3 protein are collapsed into one entry carrying the most frequent genes and DNA. The sample has 50,000 or so distinct CDR3 sequences on record, about 78% of them singletons. Together, the top ten hold approximately 25% of the sample.

Total RNA and DNA were co-extracted from around 20-30 mg of bulk tissue with the AllPrep DNA/RNA mini kit, without cell sorting. Sample: liver tumor tissue from sampling region 5. The cell subset or site label here, explained by the study, means: tumor region T5, tumor centre. The receptors were gathered from a middle-aged man with primary liver carcinoma and hepatitis B virus infection.

In this sample, this clonotype turned up many times. The chain has TRBV28 and TRBJ1-2; no clear D. From germline, CDR1 is MDHEN and CDR2 SYDVKM. Trimming removed 5 bases at V and 8 bases at J, with 12 bases between. The CDR3 is made up of 12 amino acids. The CDR3 DNA reads TGTGCCAGCAGTCCGGGAAGTTGGGGCTACACCTTC. Protein sequence: CASSPGSWGYTF.

As concerns this clonotype: One junction end disagrees with the germline gene, perhaps due to a read error. The V and J genes are TRBV24-1 and TRBJ2-3; TRBD2 matches at 7 bases. CDR3 length: 16 amino acids. Germline assignment: CDR1 KGHDR and CDR2 SFDVKD. CDR3 in DNA: TGTGCCACCAGTGGAAGGGGAACGACTAGCACAGATATGCAGTATTTT. This translates into CATSGRGTTSTDMQYF.

This clonotype has ten or more counts. This rearrangement joins TRBV5-1 to TRBJ2-1; 8 nucleotides match TRBD2. Germline CDR1 and CDR2: SGHRS and YFSETQ. J lost 2 bases, V lost 6 bases, and 7 bases had no gene match. The length of the CDR3 is 15 residues. The CDR3 loop reads CASMAGGAAYNEQFF. The DNA for the CDR3 is TGCGCCAGCATGGCGGGGGGCGCCGCCTACAATGAGCAGTTCTTC.

A word on this clonotype: One end of the junction varies from germline; a read error may be responsible. The V and J genes are TRBV6-5 and TRBJ2-1, with 9 bases matching TRBD2. The germline V gene has CDR1 MNHEY and CDR2 SVGAGI. The CDR3 totals 16 residues. The CDR3 DNA reads TGTGCCAGCAGATACTCAGGCGGGAGGGCTAACAATGAGCAGTTCTTC. This encodes CASRYSGGRANNEQFF.

A remark on this clonotype: At one of its ends the junction is not consistent with the germline gene, which may arise from a read error. The chain links TRBV5-1 to TRBJ1-5; no clear D gene. The CDR3 is 17 residues long. The germline V gene has CDR1 SGHRS and CDR2 YFSETQ. The chain's CDR3 is CSSSLARAQRGQQPLHF. CDR3 coding DNA: TGCTCCAGCAGCTTGGCCCGCGCCCAGCGGGGTCAACAGCCCCTGCATTTT.

This rearrangement joins TRBV9 to TRBJ2-2; 8 nucleotides agree with TRBD1. This CDR3 region has 16 residues. CDR1 and CDR2 from the germline V gene are SGDLS and YYNGEE. V lost 4 bases, J lost 2 bases, and 7 bases stayed unmatched. The chain's CDR3 is CASSRPGQANTGELFF. The DNA of the CDR3 is TGTGCCAGCAGCCGACCGGGACAGGCTAACACCGGGGAGCTGTTTTTT.

Remarks on this clonotype: No conserved phenylalanine or tryptophan ends this CDR3, so it is likely a read error. The rearrangement links TRBV5-1 to TRBJ1-1, with D maybe TRBD1 (5 bases). This CDR3 region has 14 residues. V dropped 4 bases and J dropped 6 bases, with 16 bases sitting between them. In germline, CDR1 is SGHRS, CDR2 YFSETQ. CDR3 loop: CASSEARGSSEAFL. The CDR3 region has the DNA TGCGCCAGCAGCGAAGCTCGGGGGTCATCTGAAGCTTTCTTG.

By proportion, this clonotype is large. The gene calls are TRBV11-2 and TRBJ2-7; the D gene is possibly TRBD1 (5 bases). The CDR3 has 17 amino acids. Trimming cost V 4 bases and J 4 bases, with 23 bases left between them. Germline CDR1 reads SGHAT; CDR2 reads FQNNGV. CDR3 sequence reads: CASSSLGAPSTPYEQYF. The CDR3 DNA reads as TGTGCCAGCAGCTCCCTTGGGGCTCCCTCCACCCCTTACGAGCAGTACTTC.

To note about this clonotype: A junction boundary mismatches the germline segment, possibly from a read error. The chain couples TRBV4-2 to TRBJ1-1; D possibly corresponds to TRBD1 (6 bases). Germline values: CDR1 LGHNA, CDR2 YNFKEQ. The CDR3 covers 14 residues. CDR3 sequence: CASSTAGQSTEALF. CDR3 sequence (DNA): TGTGCCAGCAGCACGGCTGGACAGTCGACTGAAGCTCTCTTT.